Following are 15 T cell receptor beta chains from one sample sequenced in a study of cytotoxic CD8 clonotypes in ibrutinib-treated CLL. Method: immunoSEQ multiplex PCR; TCRdb's copy keeps in-frame clones and lacks some. This table holds about 140,000 clones, 75% to 85% found once. Sequencing was performed on PBMCs, taken after 36 months of ibrutinib treatment. The receptor source for this set is a human donor with chronic lymphocytic leukemia.

The chain has TRBV10-2 and TRBJ2-7, with D hard to call. With 8 bases removed from V and 3 bases from J, the gap between germline ends came to 14 bases. The CDR3 loop spans 13 amino acids. The germline V gene has CDR1 WSHSY and CDR2 SAAADI. The CDR3 sequence: CASYGGHLYEQYF. As DNA, the CDR3 is TGCGCCAGCTATGGCGGCCACCTCTACGAGCAGTACTTC.

The table lists this clone with a count of one. The gene calls are TRBV18 and TRBJ1-1, with a tentative D call TRBD1 (5 bases). This CDR3 has 13 residues. With 3 bases removed from V and 3 bases from J, the gap between germline ends came to 8 bases. Germline V CDR1 and CDR2: KGHSH, LQKENI. The CDR3 sequence: CASSPQGYTEAFF. The CDR3 coding sequence is TGTGCCAGCTCACCGCAGGGTTACACTGAAGCTTTCTTT.

CDR3 amino acids: CASSLRGVGETYEQYF. CDR3 DNA: TGTGCCAGCAGTTTGCGGGGAGTGGGGGAGACCTACGAGCAGTACTTC. The chain couples TRBV27 to TRBJ2-7; a possible D gene is TRBD2 (6 bases). This CDR3 is built from 16 residues. Germline V lookup: CDR1 MNHEY, CDR2 SMNVEV (reference sequence). Trimming took off 3 bases at V and 2 bases at J, with 17 bases between the two ends.

This rearrangement joins TRBV21-1 to TRBJ1-3; the table calls TRBD1, which could not be checked here. TRBV21-1 is classified as a pseudogene. The CDR3 totals 17 residues. The chain's CDR3 is CASSKEAQGDSGNTIYF. For the CDR3, the DNA is TGTGCCAGCAGCAAAGAGGCACAGGGTGACTCTGGAAACACCATATATTTT.

The genes are TRBV13 and TRBJ1-2; D is undetermined. Germline lookup yields CDR1 PRHDT and CDR2 FYEKMQ (reference sequence). The germline V and J ends were trimmed by 1 base and 2 bases, with 14 bases remaining between them. The CDR3 is made up of 16 amino acids. Here the CDR3 reads CASSLVFTVGNYGYTF. In DNA form, the CDR3 reads TGTGCCAGCAGCTTAGTTTTTACAGTGGGGAACTATGGCTACACCTTC. The entire variable domain, with the rest obtained from reference TRBV13 and TRBJ1-2, is as follows: AAGVIQSPRHLIKEKRETATLKCYPIPRHDTVYWYQQGPGQDPQFLISFYEKMQSDKGSIPDRFSAQQFSDYHSELNMSSLELGDSALYFCASSLVFTVGNYGYTFGSGTRLTVV.

The chain links TRBV5-5 to TRBJ1-1; TRBD1 is a possible D gene (5 bases). Trimming pared 2 bases from V and 7 bases from J, leaving 15 bases between. The CDR3 is made up of 14 amino acids. In germline, CDR1 is SGHKS, CDR2 YYEKEE (reference sequence). DNA of the CDR3: TGTGCCAGCAGCTTTGGGACTGCCGGAAGTGAAGCTTTCTTT. Translated, it gives CASSFGTAGSEAFF.

J is TRBJ1-2 and V is TRBV19; the D is unclear. Between the trimmed V and J ends, which lost 3 bases and 1 base, there was a span of 3 bases. The CDR3 has 12 amino acids. Germline V gene sequence: CDR1 LNHDA, CDR2 SQIVND (reference sequence). This CDR3 reads CASSISNYGYTF. As DNA, the CDR3 is TGTGCCAGTAGTATTAGTAACTATGGCTACACCTTC.

The chain recombines TRBV30 with TRBJ1-2, with a tentative D call TRBD1 (5 bases). V lost 2 bases, J lost 7 bases, and 17 bases lay in between. Germline lookup yields CDR1 GTSNPN and CDR2 SVGIG (reference sequence). This CDR3 spans 14 amino acids. As DNA, the CDR3 is TGTGCCTGGAGTTTAGGGACGCCCCTTCTTGGCTACACCTTC. Amino acid sequence: CAWSLGTPLLGYTF.

The rearrangement uses TRBV7-9 and TRBJ2-7; 11 positions match TRBD2. The V segment lost 4 bases and the J segment 6 bases; nucleotides outside the gene matches: 17. Per germline, CDR1 SEHNR and CDR2 FQNEAQ (reference sequence). CDR3 size: 18 residues. The CDR3 region is CASSSGLAEPRRGGEQYF. CDR3 sequence (DNA): TGTGCCAGCAGCTCGGGACTAGCGGAACCTCGGAGGGGGGGCGAGCAGTACTTC.

The chain is built from TRBV28 and TRBJ2-7; TRBD1 matches at 7 bases. The CDR3 sequence is 15 residues long. The germline V gene has CDR1 MDHEN and CDR2 SYDVKM. After removal of 4 bases from V and 0 bases from J, the junction contained 6 bases not matched to a gene. The CDR3 sequence: CASSSTGTDSYEQYF. The CDR3 DNA reads as TGTGCCAGCAGTTCGACCGGGACAGACTCCTACGAGCAGTACTTC.

The chain joins TRBV7-7 to TRBJ2-1, with D perhaps matching TRBD2 (6 bases). CDR3 length equals 19 residues. CDR1 SSHAT and CDR2 FNYEAQ come from the germline V gene (reference sequence). V lost 0 bases and J lost 2, with 20 bases in between. In DNA, the CDR3 is TGTGCCAGCAGCTTAGCTCCTCTTTCGGGGGAGTGGCCCTACAATGAGCAGTTCTTC. Translated: CASSLAPLSGEWPYNEQFF.

The chain combines TRBV18 with TRBJ1-1; TRBD1 matches at 9 bases. The CDR3 has 15 residues. Germline trimming cut 6 bases from V and 5 bases from J; bases unmatched to any gene: 10. CDR1 is KGHSH, CDR2 LQKENI, per germline. CDR3 sequence reads: CASSLKGTGLTEAFF. The CDR3 nucleotides are TGTGCCAGCTCCCTAAAAGGGACAGGGCTGACTGAAGCTTTCTTT.

CDR3 residues: CASSLGLAGTTNTGELFF. In nucleotides, the CDR3 is TGTGCCAGCAGCTTAGGACTAGCGGGGACAACGAACACCGGGGAGCTGTTTTTT. V usage is TRBV11-2 and J usage is TRBJ2-2, with 11 bases identical to TRBD2. In germline, CDR1 is SGHAT, CDR2 FQNNGV. The CDR3 runs to 18 residues. V gave up 1 base and J gave up 0 bases; unmatched junction bases: 4.

The chain carries TRBV7-3 and TRBJ2-1, with TRBD2 identical over 11 bases. V lost 5 bases and J lost 2; bases outside the gene matches: 5. The CDR3 length is 16 residues. Germline loops: CDR1 SGHTA, CDR2 FQGTGA. CDR3 DNA: TGTGCCAGCAGCCCTCTGACTAGCGGGACCTACAATGAGCAGTTCTTC. It codes for CASSPLTSGTYNEQFF.

The V call is TRBV5-4, the J call TRBJ1-1; maybe TRBD1 (5 bases). CDR3 length: 13 residues. Germline-derived CDR1 and CDR2 are SGHNT and YYREEE (reference sequence). V dropped 4 bases and J dropped 9 bases, with 16 bases sitting between them. The CDR3 reads CASSTITEGKAFF. DNA for the CDR3: TGTGCCAGCAGCACCATCACGGAGGGGAAAGCTTTCTTT.